The rows below give T cell receptor beta chains drawn from one sample of a study of CD4 T cells in relation to SARS-CoV-2 and coronaviruses. Clones were sequenced by immunoSEQ multiplex PCR, and TCRdb holds only the in-frame ones, with some missing. This repertoire shows 18,000 or so clones, around 75% found once; its top ten account for under 25%. Which antigens these TCRs recognize remains unknown. Sequenced input: CD4+ T cells from PBMCs, cultured in vitro. These receptor sequences come from a human donor in good health. Each CDR3 is given with its conserved first and last residue. Each record gives: CDR3 protein, CDR3 DNA, V gene, J gene, D gene, clone size. A D gene is named only where the DNA matches it firmly. Size is omitted from some rows. Given values are once, few, many or a class for expanded clones.

cdr3_aa: CASRNSGGSYEQYF; cdr3_nt: TGTGCCAGCAGAAATAGCGGAGGGAGCTACGAGCAGTACTTC; v_call: TRBV11-1; j_call: TRBJ2-7; d_call: NA; clone_size: NA
cdr3_aa: CASSEGGRAEAFF; cdr3_nt: TGTGCCAGCAGTGAAGGGGGGCGCGCTGAAGCTTTCTTT; v_call: TRBV6-1; j_call: TRBJ1-1; d_call: NA; clone_size: NA
cdr3_aa: CASSLYRDYGYTF; cdr3_nt: TGTGCCAGCAGCTTATACCGGGACTATGGCTACACCTTC; v_call: TRBV7-2; j_call: TRBJ1-2; d_call: NA; clone_size: NA
cdr3_aa: CASSQDHGGAANYGYTF; cdr3_nt: TGCGCCAGCAGCCAAGATCACGGAGGCGCCGCTAACTATGGCTACACCTTC; v_call: TRBV4-3; j_call: TRBJ1-2; d_call: NA; clone_size: NA
cdr3_aa: CASSSPRRNQPQHF; cdr3_nt: TGTGCCAGCAGTTCTCCTAGACGCAATCAGCCCCAGCATTTT; v_call: TRBV28; j_call: TRBJ1-5; d_call: NA; clone_size: few
cdr3_aa: CASSRQGNEQFF; cdr3_nt: TGTGCCAGCAGCCGACAGGGCAATGAGCAGTTCTTC; v_call: TRBV6-2/TRBV6-3; j_call: TRBJ2-1; d_call: TRBD1; clone_size: NA
cdr3_aa: CASSISGISTDTQYF; cdr3_nt: TGTGCCAGCAGTATAAGCGGGATAAGCACAGATACGCAGTATTTT; v_call: TRBV2; j_call: TRBJ2-3; d_call: TRBD2; clone_size: once
cdr3_aa: CASSSFGYNEQFF; cdr3_nt: TGTGCCAGCAGCTCCTTCGGCTACAATGAGCAGTTCTTC; v_call: TRBV7-2; j_call: TRBJ2-1; d_call: NA; clone_size: NA
cdr3_aa: CASSPPGLAGGANTGELFF; cdr3_nt: TGTGCCAGCAGCCCCCCGGGACTAGCGGGAGGGGCGAACACCGGGGAGCTGTTTTTT; v_call: TRBV7-6; j_call: TRBJ2-2; d_call: TRBD2; clone_size: NA
cdr3_aa: CASSPPSGWAPGANVLTF; cdr3_nt: TGTGCCAGCAGCCCCCCCTCCGGCTGGGCCCCTGGGGCCAACGTCCTGACTTTC; v_call: TRBV9; j_call: TRBJ2-6; d_call: NA; clone_size: NA
cdr3_aa: CASSSTGGTEAFF; cdr3_nt: TGTGCCAGCAGTAGTACAGGGGGCACTGAAGCTTTCTTT; v_call: TRBV6-5; j_call: TRBJ1-1; d_call: TRBD1; clone_size: NA
cdr3_aa: CASSEEGLVEKLFF; cdr3_nt: TGTGCCAGCAGTGAAGAGGGGCTGGTTGAAAAACTGTTTTTT; v_call: TRBV2; j_call: TRBJ1-4; d_call: NA; clone_size: NA
cdr3_aa: CASSRGTSGGLAKNIQYF; cdr3_nt: TGTGCCAGCAGCCGAGGGACTAGCGGGGGTTTAGCCAAAAACATTCAGTACTTC; v_call: TRBV7-9; j_call: TRBJ2-4; d_call: TRBD2; clone_size: NA
cdr3_aa: CASIPQGGRSSPLHF; cdr3_nt: TGTGCCAGCATTCCGCAGGGAGGGAGAAGTTCACCCCTCCACTTT; v_call: TRBV6-5; j_call: TRBJ1-6; d_call: NA; clone_size: NA
cdr3_aa: CASSVASGGANEQFF; cdr3_nt: TGTGCCAGCAGCGTAGCTAGCGGGGGGGCCAATGAGCAGTTCTTC; v_call: TRBV9; j_call: TRBJ2-1; d_call: TRBD2; clone_size: few
cdr3_aa: CASSVSLGWETQYF; cdr3_nt: TGTGCCAGCAGCGTGAGCCTTGGGTGGGAGACCCAGTACTTC; v_call: TRBV9; j_call: TRBJ2-5; d_call: NA; clone_size: NA
cdr3_aa: CASSYSTLAGETQYF; cdr3_nt: TGTGCCAGCAGTTATTCCACACTAGCTGGGGAGACCCAGTACTTC; v_call: TRBV6-5; j_call: TRBJ2-5; d_call: NA; clone_size: once
cdr3_aa: CASKYFQTSYNEQFF; cdr3_nt: TGTGCCAGCAAATATTTTCAAACCTCCTACAATGAGCAGTTCTTC; v_call: TRBV2; j_call: TRBJ2-1; d_call: NA; clone_size: NA
cdr3_aa: CASSIGREYGYTF; cdr3_nt: TGTGCCAGCAGCATTGGACGGGAGTATGGCTACACCTTC; v_call: TRBV6-5; j_call: TRBJ1-2; d_call: NA; clone_size: NA
cdr3_aa: CASSAGTGLAGVNEQYF; cdr3_nt: TGTGCCAGCAGCGCAGGAACCGGACTAGCGGGAGTCAACGAGCAGTACTTC; v_call: TRBV9; j_call: TRBJ2-7; d_call: TRBD2; clone_size: NA
cdr3_aa: CASSSYRATSYNEQFF; cdr3_nt: TGTGCCAGCAGTTCATACAGGGCAACCTCCTACAATGAGCAGTTCTTC; v_call: TRBV6-5; j_call: TRBJ2-1; d_call: NA; clone_size: NA
cdr3_aa: CAWGGQNTGELFF; cdr3_nt: TGTGCCTGGGGGGGCCAGAACACCGGGGAGCTGTTTTTT; v_call: TRBV30; j_call: TRBJ2-2; d_call: NA; clone_size: NA
cdr3_aa: CASSNGLAGASTTGANVLTF; cdr3_nt: TGTGCCAGCAGCAACGGACTAGCGGGAGCCTCCACAACCGGGGCCAACGTCCTGACTTTC; v_call: TRBV5-4; j_call: TRBJ2-6; d_call: TRBD2; clone_size: once
cdr3_aa: CAISRTDLSGNTIYF; cdr3_nt: TGTGCCATCAGTAGGACAGACCTCTCTGGAAACACCATATATTTT; v_call: TRBV10-3; j_call: TRBJ1-3; d_call: NA; clone_size: NA
cdr3_aa: CASTPKRAGTYNEQFF; cdr3_nt: TGTGCCAGTACCCCCAAGCGAGCGGGGACCTACAATGAGCAGTTCTTC; v_call: TRBV19; j_call: TRBJ2-1; d_call: TRBD2; clone_size: NA
cdr3_aa: CASSLDGTPNEQFF; cdr3_nt: TGCGCCAGCAGCTTGGACGGGACCCCCAATGAGCAGTTCTTC; v_call: TRBV5-1; j_call: TRBJ2-1; d_call: NA; clone_size: few
cdr3_aa: CASINLATGELFF; cdr3_nt: TGTGCCAGCATCAATCTAGCTACCGGGGAGCTGTTTTTT; v_call: TRBV6-5; j_call: TRBJ2-2; d_call: NA; clone_size: NA
cdr3_aa: CASSQSRRNIQYF; cdr3_nt: TGTGCCAGCAGCCAATCCCGGAGAAACATTCAGTACTTC; v_call: TRBV14; j_call: TRBJ2-4; d_call: NA; clone_size: few
cdr3_aa: CATRSANEQYF; cdr3_nt: TGTGCCACCCGGTCGGCCAACGAGCAGTACTTC; v_call: TRBV27; j_call: TRBJ2-7; d_call: NA; clone_size: NA
cdr3_aa: CASSSLAGARTDTQYF; cdr3_nt: TGTGCCAGCAGCTCCTTAGCGGGGGCGCGCACAGATACGCAGTATTTT; v_call: TRBV7-9; j_call: TRBJ2-3; d_call: TRBD2; clone_size: NA
cdr3_aa: CSGLGPTNEKLFF; cdr3_nt: TGCAGCGGTCTCGGGCCAACTAATGAAAAACTGTTTTTT; v_call: TRBV29-1; j_call: TRBJ1-4; d_call: NA; clone_size: NA
cdr3_aa: CASPAPVSGRAREQYF; cdr3_nt: TGTGCTAGCCCCGCCCCCGTTAGCGGGAGGGCCAGGGAGCAGTACTTC; v_call: TRBV12-5; j_call: TRBJ2-7; d_call: TRBD2; clone_size: NA
cdr3_aa: CAAPLLSGRLGGEQFF; cdr3_nt: TGTGCCGCCCCATTACTAAGCGGGAGGCTCGGGGGTGAGCAGTTCTTC; v_call: TRBV2; j_call: TRBJ2-1; d_call: TRBD2; clone_size: few
cdr3_aa: CASSLFQSSYNEQFF; cdr3_nt: TGTGCCAGCAGTTTATTTCAGTCCTCCTACAATGAGCAGTTCTTC; v_call: TRBV27; j_call: TRBJ2-1; d_call: NA; clone_size: once
cdr3_aa: CASSVMGADNQPQHF; cdr3_nt: TGCGCCAGCAGCGTCATGGGGGCCGACAATCAGCCCCAGCATTTT; v_call: TRBV5-1; j_call: TRBJ1-5; d_call: NA; clone_size: NA
cdr3_aa: CASSPRETGELFF; cdr3_nt: TGCGCCAGCAGCCCCCGGGAGACCGGGGAGCTGTTTTTT; v_call: TRBV4-3; j_call: TRBJ2-2; d_call: NA; clone_size: NA
cdr3_aa: CASTLGGTQETQYF; cdr3_nt: TGTGCCAGCACCTTGGGAGGAACCCAAGAGACCCAGTACTTC; v_call: TRBV7-6; j_call: TRBJ2-5; d_call: NA; clone_size: once
cdr3_aa: CASSPTVASNEKLFF; cdr3_nt: TGTGCCAGCTCGCCAACAGTTGCGTCTAATGAAAAACTGTTTTTT; v_call: TRBV18; j_call: TRBJ1-4; d_call: NA; clone_size: NA
cdr3_aa: CASSQHASPNTEAFF; cdr3_nt: TGCGCCAGCAGCCAACATGCCTCACCCAACACTGAAGCTTTCTTT; v_call: TRBV4-3; j_call: TRBJ1-1; d_call: NA; clone_size: NA
cdr3_aa: CASSSGTHTEAFF; cdr3_nt: TGTGCCAGCAGTTCAGGGACGCACACTGAAGCTTTCTTT; v_call: TRBV12-3/TRBV12-4; j_call: TRBJ1-1; d_call: NA; clone_size: NA